This T cell receptor beta chain was captured by sequencing in a study of beta chain features in type 1 diabetes. This CDR3 has 14 amino acids. The ends lost 6 bases at V and 5 bases at J; junction bases unmatched: 6. The germline gives CDR1 KGHSH, CDR2 LQKENI. Expressed TCRB transcripts were sequenced after all isolated RNA was converted to cDNA. Some clones are missing from TCRdb's copy, which holds only in-frame ones; the method was immunoSEQ multiplex PCR. The sample shows about 270,000 clones, about 13% of them seen only once. Note on this clone: Its antigen is not identified.

Study-wide results and caveats: Amplification by PCR could prefer shorter templates, with the same effect in patients and controls. Among patients, naive, central memory and Treg TCRB repertoires appeared more similar than among healthy donors. More deletions and fewer insertions at VDJ junctions were seen in type 1 diabetes patients. Shorter TCRB CDR3s, moderately but significantly so, were found in Type 1 diabetes patients in all four CD4+ subsets.

The sequenced material came from naive CD4+ T cells from blood. This clonotype was obtained from a man aged 25 to 40 with type 1 diabetes. The V gene is TRBV18, the J gene TRBJ2-7, with 11 bases fitting TRBD1. As DNA, the CDR3 is TGTGCCAGCTCTCGGACAGGGGGCGGGGACGAGCAGTACTTC. This translates into CASSRTGGGDEQYF.